Listed below are T cell receptor beta chains from one sample, sequenced in a study of CD8 T cells in Susac syndrome. Each CDR3 protein gets one entry after TCRdb re-called the immunoSEQ multiplex PCR reads with MiXCR. The sample holds under 200,000 distinct CDR3 sequences, 90% to 95% seen once. Material for sequencing was CD4+ T cells from PBMCs. These receptors all stem from a human donor in good health. The CDR3 runs from the conserved cysteine through the conserved F or W. The order of the fields is CDR3 DNA, CDR3 protein, V gene, clone size, D gene, J gene. D genes are given only for firm matches. Expanded clones get a size class; other rows say once, few or many, or leave the size out.

CDR3 DNA: TGTGCCAGCAGCCGGCTTCAGTCGTCTCGGGGGCAAGCCAAAAACATTCAGTACTTC; CDR3 protein: CASSRLQSSRGQAKNIQYF; V gene: TRBV3-1; clone size: once; D gene: .; J gene: TRBJ2-4
CDR3 DNA: TGTGCCAGCAGCCAACAAGGACTGGACCAGTTCTTC; CDR3 protein: CASSQQGLDQFF; V gene: TRBV3-1; clone size: .; D gene: .; J gene: TRBJ2-1
CDR3 DNA: TGTGCCACCAGCAGAGATCTCGGCAGTTCGTTGGCCAAAAACATTCAGTACTTC; CDR3 protein: CATSRDLGSSLAKNIQYF; V gene: TRBV15; clone size: .; D gene: .; J gene: TRBJ2-4
CDR3 DNA: TGCAGCGTTGGATTCGACTGGAGTAGCACAGATACGCAGTATTTT; CDR3 protein: CSVGFDWSSTDTQYF; V gene: TRBV29-1; clone size: .; D gene: .; J gene: TRBJ2-3
CDR3 DNA: TGTGCCAGCAGTTTTGGCAGAGGGGATGAGCAGTTCTTC; CDR3 protein: CASSFGRGDEQFF; V gene: TRBV12-3/TRBV12-4; clone size: once; D gene: .; J gene: TRBJ2-1
CDR3 DNA: TGCGCCAGCAGCTTATCAGGGGTCCGCATGAACACTGAAGCTTTCTTT; CDR3 protein: CASSLSGVRMNTEAFF; V gene: TRBV5-1; clone size: .; D gene: .; J gene: TRBJ1-1
CDR3 DNA: TGTGCCAGCAGCTTTGGCACCCCGTATGGCTACACCTTC; CDR3 protein: CASSFGTPYGYTF; V gene: TRBV7-9; clone size: once; D gene: .; J gene: TRBJ1-2
CDR3 DNA: TGCAGCGTTACGGGACTAGCGACTCTCAATGAGCAGTTCTTC; CDR3 protein: CSVTGLATLNEQFF; V gene: TRBV29-1; clone size: .; D gene: TRBD2; J gene: TRBJ2-1
CDR3 DNA: TGTGCCAGCAGTCCAGGAGACGTGAACACTGAAGCTTTCTTT; CDR3 protein: CASSPGDVNTEAFF; V gene: TRBV3-1; clone size: .; D gene: .; J gene: TRBJ1-1
CDR3 DNA: TGCGCCAGCAGCCAAGGGGAATGGGACCTAGATACGCAGTATTTT; CDR3 protein: CASSQGEWDLDTQYF; V gene: TRBV4-1; clone size: .; D gene: .; J gene: TRBJ2-3
CDR3 DNA: TGCAGCGTTGAAGTACTCGGGACAGGGGGCGGACGGACTGAAGCTTTCTTT; CDR3 protein: CSVEVLGTGGGRTEAFF; V gene: TRBV29-1; clone size: .; D gene: TRBD1; J gene: TRBJ1-1
CDR3 DNA: TGTGCCAGCAGTTCCACTACAAGCTCCTACAATGAGCAGTTCTTC; CDR3 protein: CASSSTTSSYNEQFF; V gene: TRBV11-2; clone size: .; D gene: .; J gene: TRBJ2-1
CDR3 DNA: TGTGCCAGCAGCGTAGCCCCCGGCCAAGAGACCCAGTACTTC; CDR3 protein: CASSVAPGQETQYF; V gene: TRBV9; clone size: .; D gene: .; J gene: TRBJ2-5
CDR3 DNA: TGTGCCAGCTCACCAGTTAGGAACACTGAAGCTTTCTTT; CDR3 protein: CASSPVRNTEAFF; V gene: TRBV18; clone size: .; D gene: .; J gene: TRBJ1-1
CDR3 DNA: TGCAGTGCTACCAACCCTAATAGCGGGGGGGCATCCGAGCAGTACTTC; CDR3 protein: CSATNPNSGGASEQYF; V gene: TRBV20-1; clone size: .; D gene: TRBD2; J gene: TRBJ2-7
CDR3 DNA: TGTGCCTGGACCACGATGGGGGTGAGGGGCACTGAAGCTTTCTTT; CDR3 protein: CAWTTMGVRGTEAFF; V gene: TRBV30; clone size: .; D gene: .; J gene: TRBJ1-1
CDR3 DNA: TGCAGTGCGCCGACAGATACAATGAAGCAGTTCTTC; CDR3 protein: CSAPTDTMKQFF; V gene: TRBV20-1; clone size: .; D gene: .; J gene: TRBJ2-1